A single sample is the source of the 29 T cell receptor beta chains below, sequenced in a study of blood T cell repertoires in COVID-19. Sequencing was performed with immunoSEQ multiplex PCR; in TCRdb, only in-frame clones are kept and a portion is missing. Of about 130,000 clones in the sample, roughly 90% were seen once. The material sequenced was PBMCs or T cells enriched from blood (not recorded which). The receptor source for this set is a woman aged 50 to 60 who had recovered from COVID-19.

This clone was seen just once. CDR3 DNA: TGTGCCAGCAGCGCCCGGAGGGAGACCCAGTACTTC. The encoded protein is CASSARRETQYF. The rearrangement joins TRBV7-9 to TRBJ2-5; perhaps TRBD2 as D (5 bases). Per the germline V gene, CDR1 is SEHNR and CDR2 is FQNEAQ (reference sequence). The CDR3 contains 12 residues. Trimming removed 5 bases from V and 5 bases from J, with 9 bases in between. Drawing the rest from reference TRBV7-9 and TRBJ2-5, the complete variable domain is DTGVSQNPRHKITKRGQNVTFRCDPISEHNRLYWYRQTLGQGPEFLTYFQNEAQLEKSRLLSDRFSAERPKGSFSTLEIQRTEQGDSAMYLCASSARRETQYFGPGTRLLVL.

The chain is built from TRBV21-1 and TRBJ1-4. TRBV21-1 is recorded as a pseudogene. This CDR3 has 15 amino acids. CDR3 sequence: CASSNPGTAPEKLFF. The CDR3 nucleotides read TGTGCCAGCAGCAACCCCGGGACTGCACCTGAAAAACTGTTTTTT.

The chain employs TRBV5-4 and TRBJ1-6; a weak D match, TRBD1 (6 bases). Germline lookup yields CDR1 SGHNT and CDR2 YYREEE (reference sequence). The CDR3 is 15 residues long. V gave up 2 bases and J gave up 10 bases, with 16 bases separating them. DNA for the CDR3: TGTGCCAGCAGCTTTGGGTTTGGGACATCCTCACCCCTCCACTTT. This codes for CASSFGFGTSSPLHF.

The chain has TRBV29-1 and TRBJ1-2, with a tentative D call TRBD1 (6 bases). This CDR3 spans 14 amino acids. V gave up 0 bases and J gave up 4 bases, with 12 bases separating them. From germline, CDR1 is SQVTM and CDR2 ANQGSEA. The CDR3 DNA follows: TGCAGCGTTGAAGATAGAGGACAGCTCTATGGCTACACCTTC. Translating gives CSVEDRGQLYGYTF.

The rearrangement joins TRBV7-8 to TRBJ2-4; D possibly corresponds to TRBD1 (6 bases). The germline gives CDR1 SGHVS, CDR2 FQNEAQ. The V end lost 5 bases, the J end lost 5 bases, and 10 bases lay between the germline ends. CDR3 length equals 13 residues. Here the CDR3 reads CASSLDRQNIQYF. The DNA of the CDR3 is TGTGCCAGCAGCCTGGACAGACAAAACATTCAGTACTTC.

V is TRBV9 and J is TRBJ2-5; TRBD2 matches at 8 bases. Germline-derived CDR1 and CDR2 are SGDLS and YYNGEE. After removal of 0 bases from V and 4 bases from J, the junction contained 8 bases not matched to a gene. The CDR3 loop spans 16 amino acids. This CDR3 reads CASSVGVRGVGETQYF. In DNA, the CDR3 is TGTGCCAGCAGCGTAGGTGTGCGGGGGGTGGGAGAGACCCAGTACTTC.

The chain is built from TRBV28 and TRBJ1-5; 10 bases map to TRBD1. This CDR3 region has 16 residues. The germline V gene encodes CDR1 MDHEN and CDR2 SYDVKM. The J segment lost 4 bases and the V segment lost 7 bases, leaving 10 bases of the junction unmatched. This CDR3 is CASKPGQGRWNQPQHF. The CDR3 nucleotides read TGTGCCAGCAAGCCGGGACAGGGGCGATGGAATCAGCCCCAGCATTTT.

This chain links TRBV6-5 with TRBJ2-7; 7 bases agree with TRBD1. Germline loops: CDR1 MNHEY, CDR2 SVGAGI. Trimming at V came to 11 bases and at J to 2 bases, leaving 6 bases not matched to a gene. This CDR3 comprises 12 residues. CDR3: CACGTAAYEQYF. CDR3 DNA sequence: TGTGCCTGTGGGACAGCCGCCTACGAGCAGTACTTC.

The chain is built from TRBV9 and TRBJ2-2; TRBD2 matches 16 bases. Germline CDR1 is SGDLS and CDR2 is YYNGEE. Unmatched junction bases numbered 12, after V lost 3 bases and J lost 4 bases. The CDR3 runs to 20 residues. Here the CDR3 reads CASSGHRGLAGGVPTGELFF. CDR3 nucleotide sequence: TGTGCCAGCAGCGGCCACCGGGGACTAGCGGGGGGGGTACCCACCGGGGAGCTGTTTTTT. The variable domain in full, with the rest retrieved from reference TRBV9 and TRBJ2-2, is DSGVTQTPKHLITATGQRVTLRCSPRSGDLSVYWYQQSLDQGLQFLIQYYNGEERAKGNILERFSAQQFPDLHSELNLSSLELGDSALYFCASSGHRGLAGGVPTGELFFGEGSRLTVL.

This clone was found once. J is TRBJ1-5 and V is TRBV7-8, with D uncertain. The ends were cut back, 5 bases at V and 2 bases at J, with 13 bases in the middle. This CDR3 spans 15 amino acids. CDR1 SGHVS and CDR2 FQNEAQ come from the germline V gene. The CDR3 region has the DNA TGTGCCAGCAGCCCCAATGGGCTTGGCAATCAGCCCCAGCATTTT. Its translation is CASSPNGLGNQPQHF.

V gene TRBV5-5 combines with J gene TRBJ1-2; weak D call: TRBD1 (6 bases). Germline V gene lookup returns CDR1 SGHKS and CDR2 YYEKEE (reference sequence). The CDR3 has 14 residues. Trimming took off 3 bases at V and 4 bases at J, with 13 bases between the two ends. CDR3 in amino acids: CASSYWTAVYGYTF. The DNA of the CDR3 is TGTGCCAGCAGCTATTGGACAGCCGTCTATGGCTACACCTTC.

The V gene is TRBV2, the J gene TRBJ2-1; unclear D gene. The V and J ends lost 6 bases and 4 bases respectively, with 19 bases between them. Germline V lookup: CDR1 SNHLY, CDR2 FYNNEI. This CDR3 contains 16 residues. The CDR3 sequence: CASSGLEREEYNEQFF. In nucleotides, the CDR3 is TGTGCCAGCAGCGGTCTGGAGCGCGAGGAGTACAATGAGCAGTTCTTC.

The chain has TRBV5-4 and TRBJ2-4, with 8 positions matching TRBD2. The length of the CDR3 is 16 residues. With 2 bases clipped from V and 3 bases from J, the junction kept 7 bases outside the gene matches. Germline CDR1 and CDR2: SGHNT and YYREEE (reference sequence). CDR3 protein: CASSFISGGVKNIQYF. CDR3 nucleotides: TGTGCCAGCAGCTTCATAAGCGGGGGCGTCAAAAACATTCAGTACTTC. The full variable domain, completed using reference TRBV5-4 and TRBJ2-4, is ETGVTQSPTHLIKTRGQQVTLRCSSQSGHNTVSWYQQALGQGPQFIFQYYREEENGRGNFPPRFSGLQFPNYSSELNVNALELDDSALYLCASSFISGGVKNIQYFGAGTRLSVL.

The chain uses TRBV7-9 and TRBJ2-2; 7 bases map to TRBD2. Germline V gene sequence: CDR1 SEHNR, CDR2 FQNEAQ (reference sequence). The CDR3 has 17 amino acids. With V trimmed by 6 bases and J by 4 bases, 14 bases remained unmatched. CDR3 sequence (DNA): TGTGCCAGCAGTCACCCACCCTCCGGGACTACCACCGGGGAGCTGTTTTTT. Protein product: CASSHPPSGTTTGELFF. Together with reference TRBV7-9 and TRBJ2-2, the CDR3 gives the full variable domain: DTGVSQNPRHKITKRGQNVTFRCDPISEHNRLYWYRQTLGQGPEFLTYFQNEAQLEKSRLLSDRFSAERPKGSFSTLEIQRTEQGDSAMYLCASSHPPSGTTTGELFFGEGSRLTVL.

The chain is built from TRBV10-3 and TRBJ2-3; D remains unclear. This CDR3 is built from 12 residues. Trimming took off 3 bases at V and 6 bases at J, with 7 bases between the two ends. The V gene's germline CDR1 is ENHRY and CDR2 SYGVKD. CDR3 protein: CAISEVEDTQYF. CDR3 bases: TGTGCCATCAGTGAAGTTGAGGATACGCAGTATTTT.

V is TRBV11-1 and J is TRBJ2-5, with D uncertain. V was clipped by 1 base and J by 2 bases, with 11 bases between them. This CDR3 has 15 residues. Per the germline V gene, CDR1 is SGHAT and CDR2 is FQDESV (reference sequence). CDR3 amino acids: CASSLGFDLQETQYF. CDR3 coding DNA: TGTGCCAGCAGCTTAGGATTCGATCTACAAGAGACCCAGTACTTC.

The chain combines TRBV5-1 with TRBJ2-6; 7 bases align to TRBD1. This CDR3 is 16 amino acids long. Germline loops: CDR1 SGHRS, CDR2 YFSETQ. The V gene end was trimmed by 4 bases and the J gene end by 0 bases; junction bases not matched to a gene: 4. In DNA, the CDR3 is TGCGCCAGCAGCCCCGGGACAGCCTCTGGGGCCAACGTCCTGACTTTC. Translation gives CASSPGTASGANVLTF.

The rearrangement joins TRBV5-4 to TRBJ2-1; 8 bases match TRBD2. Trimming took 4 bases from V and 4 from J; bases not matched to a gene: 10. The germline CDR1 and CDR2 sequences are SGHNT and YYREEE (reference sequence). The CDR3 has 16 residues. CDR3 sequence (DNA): TGTGCCAGCAGCGGGGGACTCCCGGGGGGGTACAATGAGCAGTTCTTC. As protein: CASSGGLPGGYNEQFF.

The CDR3 loop reads CASRGVRTSNSPLHF. The CDR3 DNA reads TGTGCCAGCAGAGGGGTACGGACTAGTAATTCACCCCTCCACTTT. This chain connects TRBV2 to TRBJ1-6, with D maybe TRBD1 (5 bases). CDR3 length: 15 amino acids. Trimming removed 6 bases at V and 6 bases at J, with 15 bases between. Per germline, CDR1 SNHLY and CDR2 FYNNEI.

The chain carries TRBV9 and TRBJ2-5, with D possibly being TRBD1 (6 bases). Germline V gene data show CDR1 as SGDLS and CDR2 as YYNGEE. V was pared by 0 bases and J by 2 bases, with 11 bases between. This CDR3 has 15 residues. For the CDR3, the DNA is TGTGCCAGCAGCGTAGGGGACACCTTACAAGAGACCCAGTACTTC. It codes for CASSVGDTLQETQYF.

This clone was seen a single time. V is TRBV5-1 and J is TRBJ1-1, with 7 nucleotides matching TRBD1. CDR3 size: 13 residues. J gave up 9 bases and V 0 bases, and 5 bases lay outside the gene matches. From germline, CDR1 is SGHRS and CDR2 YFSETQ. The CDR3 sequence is CASSLEEGAKAFF. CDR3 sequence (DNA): TGCGCCAGCAGCTTGGAAGAGGGGGCGAAAGCTTTCTTT.

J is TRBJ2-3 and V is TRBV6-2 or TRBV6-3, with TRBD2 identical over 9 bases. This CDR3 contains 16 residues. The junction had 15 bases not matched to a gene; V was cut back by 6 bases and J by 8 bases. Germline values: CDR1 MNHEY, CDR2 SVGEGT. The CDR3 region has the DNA TGTGCCAGCAGCCACGCCAAGGCGGGGGGGCCTCGTACGCAGTATTTT. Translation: CASSHAKAGGPRTQYF.

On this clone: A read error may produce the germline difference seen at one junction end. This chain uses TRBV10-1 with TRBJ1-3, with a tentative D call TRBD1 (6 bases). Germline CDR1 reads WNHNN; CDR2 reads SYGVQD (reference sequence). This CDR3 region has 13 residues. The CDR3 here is CAHKYQPGGASRF. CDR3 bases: TGCGCCCATAAATACCAGCCTGGGGGGGCTTCTCGTTTT.

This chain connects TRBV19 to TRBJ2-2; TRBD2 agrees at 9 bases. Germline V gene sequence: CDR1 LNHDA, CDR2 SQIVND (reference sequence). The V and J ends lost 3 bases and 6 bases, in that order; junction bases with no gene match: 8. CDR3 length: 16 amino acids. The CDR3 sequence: CASSIWAGGPPGELFF. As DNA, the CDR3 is TGTGCCAGTAGTATTTGGGCGGGGGGGCCCCCCGGGGAGCTGTTTTTT.

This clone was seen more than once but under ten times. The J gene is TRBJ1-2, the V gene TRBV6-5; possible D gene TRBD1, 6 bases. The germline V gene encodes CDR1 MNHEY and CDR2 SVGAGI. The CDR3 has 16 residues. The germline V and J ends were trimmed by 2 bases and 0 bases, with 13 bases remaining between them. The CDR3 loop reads CASSYGRTAANYGYTF. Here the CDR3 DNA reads TGTGCCAGCAGTTACGGGCGGACAGCAGCTAACTATGGCTACACCTTC.

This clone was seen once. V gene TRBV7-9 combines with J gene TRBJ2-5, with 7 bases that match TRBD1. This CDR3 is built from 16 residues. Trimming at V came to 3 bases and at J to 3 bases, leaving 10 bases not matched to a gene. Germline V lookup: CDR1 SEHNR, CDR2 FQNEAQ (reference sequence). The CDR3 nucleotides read TGTGCCAGCAGCTTTAGGGACCAGGGGGTGGAAGAGACCCAGTACTTC. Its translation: CASSFRDQGVEETQYF.

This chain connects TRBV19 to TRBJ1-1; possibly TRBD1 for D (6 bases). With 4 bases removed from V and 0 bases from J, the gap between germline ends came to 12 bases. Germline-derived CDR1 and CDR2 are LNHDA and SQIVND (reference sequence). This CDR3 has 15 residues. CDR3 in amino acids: CASSTTGIMNTEAFF. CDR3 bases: TGTGCCAGTAGTACTACAGGGATTATGAACACTGAAGCTTTCTTT.

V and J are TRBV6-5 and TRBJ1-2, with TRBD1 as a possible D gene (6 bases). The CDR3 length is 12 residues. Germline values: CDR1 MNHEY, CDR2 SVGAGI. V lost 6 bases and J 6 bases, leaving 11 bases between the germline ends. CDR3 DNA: TGTGCCAGCAGCAAACAGGGTCATGGCTACACCTTC. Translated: CASSKQGHGYTF.

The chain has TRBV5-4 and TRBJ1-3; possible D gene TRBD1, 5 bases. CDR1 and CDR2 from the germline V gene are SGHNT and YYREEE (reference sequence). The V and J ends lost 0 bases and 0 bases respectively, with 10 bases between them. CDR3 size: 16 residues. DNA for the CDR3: TGTGCCAGCAGCTTGGGACAGTCGAGCTCTGGAAACACCATATATTTT. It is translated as CASSLGQSSSGNTIYF.